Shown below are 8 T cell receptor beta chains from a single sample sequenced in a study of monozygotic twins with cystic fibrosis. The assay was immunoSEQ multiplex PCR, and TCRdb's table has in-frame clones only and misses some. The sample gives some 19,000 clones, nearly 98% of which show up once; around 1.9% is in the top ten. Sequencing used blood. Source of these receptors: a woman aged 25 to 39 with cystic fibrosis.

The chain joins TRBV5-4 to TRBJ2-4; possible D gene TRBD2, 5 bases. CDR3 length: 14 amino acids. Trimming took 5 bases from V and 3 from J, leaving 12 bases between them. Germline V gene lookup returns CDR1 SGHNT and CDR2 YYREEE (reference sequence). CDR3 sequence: CASSHEGDKNIQYF. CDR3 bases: TGTGCCAGCAGTCATGAGGGTGACAAAAACATTCAGTACTTC.

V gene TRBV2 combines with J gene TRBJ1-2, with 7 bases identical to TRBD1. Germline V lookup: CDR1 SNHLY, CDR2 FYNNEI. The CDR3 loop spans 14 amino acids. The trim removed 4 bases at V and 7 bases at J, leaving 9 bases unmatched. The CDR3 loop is CASSGRDSGAGYTF. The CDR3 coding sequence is TGTGCCAGCAGTGGCCGGGACAGTGGAGCTGGCTACACCTTC.

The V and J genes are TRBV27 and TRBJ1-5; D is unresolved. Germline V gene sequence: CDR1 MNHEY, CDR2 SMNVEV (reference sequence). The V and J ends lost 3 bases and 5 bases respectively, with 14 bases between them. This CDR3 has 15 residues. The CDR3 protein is CASSFGRGADQPQHF. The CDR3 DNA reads TGTGCCAGCAGTTTTGGCCGAGGTGCGGATCAGCCCCAGCATTTT.

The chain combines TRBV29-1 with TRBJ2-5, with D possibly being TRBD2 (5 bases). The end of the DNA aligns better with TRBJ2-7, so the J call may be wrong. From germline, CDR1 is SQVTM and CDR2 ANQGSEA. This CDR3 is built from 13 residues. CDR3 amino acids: CSARTSSSYEQYF. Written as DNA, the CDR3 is TGCAGCGCCAGGACTTCGAGCTCCTACGAGCAGTACTTC.

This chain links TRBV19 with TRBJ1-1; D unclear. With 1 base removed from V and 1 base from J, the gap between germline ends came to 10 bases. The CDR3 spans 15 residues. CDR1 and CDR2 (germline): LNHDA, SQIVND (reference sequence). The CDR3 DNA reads TGTGCCAGTAGTATAGGGAGGATCGGGAACACTGAAGCTTTCTTT. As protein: CASSIGRIGNTEAFF.

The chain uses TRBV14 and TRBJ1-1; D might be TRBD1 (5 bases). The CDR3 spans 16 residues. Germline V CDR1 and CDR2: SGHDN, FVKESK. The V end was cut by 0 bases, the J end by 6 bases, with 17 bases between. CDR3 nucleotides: TGTGCCAGCAGCCAAGAGGCCCGGGGGTGGGAGGCTGAAGCTTTCTTT. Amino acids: CASSQEARGWEAEAFF.

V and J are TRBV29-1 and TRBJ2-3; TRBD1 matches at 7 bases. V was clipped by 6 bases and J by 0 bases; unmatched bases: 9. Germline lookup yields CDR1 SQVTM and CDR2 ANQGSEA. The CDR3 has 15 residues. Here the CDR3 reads CSVVGTEASTDTQYF. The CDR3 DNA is TGCAGCGTGGTCGGGACAGAAGCTAGCACAGATACGCAGTATTTT.

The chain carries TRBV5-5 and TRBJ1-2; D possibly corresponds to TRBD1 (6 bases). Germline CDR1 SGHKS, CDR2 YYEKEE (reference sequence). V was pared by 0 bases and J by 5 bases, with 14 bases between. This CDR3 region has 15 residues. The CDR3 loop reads CASSLANREGYGYTF. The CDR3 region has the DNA TGTGCCAGCAGCTTGGCCAACAGGGAGGGGTATGGCTACACCTTC.